The 9 T cell receptor beta chains below all came from one sample that was sequenced in a study of T cell clones after liver transplantation. Method: immunoSEQ multiplex PCR; TCRdb's copy keeps in-frame clones and lacks some. This table has roughly 65,000 clones, more than 85% appearing once. Material: CD4+ T cells from blood, obtained roughly 26 months after liver transplant. Receptors originate from a human patient who received a liver transplant. Some of the T cells may derive from the graft donor.

The chain employs TRBV5-4 and TRBJ2-5; 9 bases map to TRBD1. CDR3 size: 15 residues. V gave up 4 bases and J gave up 4 bases; unmatched junction bases: 8. The V gene's germline CDR1 is SGHNT and CDR2 YYREEE (reference sequence). CDR3 residues: CASSPGTGPGETQYF. CDR3 in DNA: TGTGCCAGCAGCCCGGGGACAGGGCCCGGAGAGACCCAGTACTTC. The full variable domain, with the rest looked up from reference TRBV5-4 and TRBJ2-5, is ETGVTQSPTHLIKTRGQQVTLRCSSQSGHNTVSWYQQALGQGPQFIFQYYREEENGRGNFPPRFSGLQFPNYSSELNVNALELDDSALYLCASSPGTGPGETQYFGPGTRLLVL.

This chain uses TRBV9 with TRBJ2-1; 8 nucleotides line up with TRBD2. The germline CDR1 and CDR2 sequences are SGDLS and YYNGEE. The CDR3 spans 16 residues. V shed 0 bases and J 4 bases; nucleotides not matched to a gene: 6. In DNA form, the CDR3 reads TGTGCCAGCAGCGTAGTAAGCGGGAGTATTTACAATGAGCAGTTCTTC. It specifies CASSVVSGSIYNEQFF.

The chain couples TRBV10-1 to TRBJ2-1; D may be TRBD1 (6 bases). The CDR3 sequence is 17 residues long. The V gene lost 0 bases and the J gene lost 0 bases, with 12 bases spanning the gap. Germline V gene sequence: CDR1 WNHNN, CDR2 SYGVQD (reference sequence). The CDR3 nucleotides read TGCGCCAGCAGTGAGTCGAGACAGGCAAGCTCCTACAATGAGCAGTTCTTC. This sequence encodes CASSESRQASSYNEQFF.

The chain joins TRBV11-3 to TRBJ2-3; no reliable D call. Deletions cut 0 bases from V and 2 bases from J, with 3 bases between. The V gene's germline CDR1 is SGHNT and CDR2 YENEEA. The CDR3 consists of 13 residues. The CDR3 DNA follows: TGTGCCAGCAGCTTAGACTACACAGATACGCAGTATTTT. Translated: CASSLDYTDTQYF.

CDR3 nucleotide sequence: TGCGCCAGCAGCTTGGATCCAGCGTTGAACACTGAAGCTTTCTTT. This sequence encodes CASSLDPALNTEAFF. The V and J genes are TRBV5-1 and TRBJ1-1, with D unresolved. This CDR3 is 15 amino acids long. V gave up 0 bases and J gave up 0 bases, with 9 bases separating them. The germline V gene has CDR1 SGHRS and CDR2 YFSETQ. Full variable domain (missing parts from reference TRBV5-1 and TRBJ1-1): KAGVTQTPRYLIKTRGQQVTLSCSPISGHRSVSWYQQTPGQGLQFLFEYFSETQRNKGNFPGRFSGRQFSNSRSEMNVSTLELGDSALYLCASSLDPALNTEAFFGQGTRLTVV.

The chain joins TRBV5-8 to TRBJ2-5, with a tentative D call TRBD1 (5 bases). Trimming left V 2 bases short and J 2 bases short, with 7 bases between. The germline gives CDR1 SGHTS, CDR2 YDEGEE. This CDR3 has 13 amino acids. In DNA, the CDR3 is TGTGCCAGCAGCTTCCAGGGTCAAGAGACCCAGTACTTC. Amino acids: CASSFQGQETQYF.

The J gene is TRBJ1-4, the V gene TRBV5-1; maybe TRBD1 (5 bases). Germline values: CDR1 SGHRS, CDR2 YFSETQ. There are 15 residues in the CDR3. V shed 3 bases and J shed 2 bases, with 11 bases lying between them. The CDR3 nucleotides are TGCGCCAGCAGCTCCCAGGGATCGACTAATGAAAAACTGTTTTTT. This codes for CASSSQGSTNEKLFF.

The chain combines TRBV11-3 with TRBJ2-1; D is uncertain. The germline gives CDR1 SGHNT, CDR2 YENEEA. CDR3 length equals 14 residues. V lost 2 bases and J lost 4, with 9 bases in between. CDR3 sequence reads: CASSLTGQYNEQFF. The CDR3 DNA reads TGTGCCAGCAGCTTAACCGGGCAATACAATGAGCAGTTCTTC. Filled out from reference TRBV11-3 and TRBJ2-1, the complete variable domain reads EAGVVQSPRYKIIEKKQPVAFWCNPISGHNTLYWYLQNLGQGPELLIRYENEEAVDDSQLPKDRFSAERLKGVDSTLKIQPAELGDSAVYLCASSLTGQYNEQFFGPGTRLTVL.

This rearrangement joins TRBV11-2 to TRBJ2-3; possible D gene TRBD2, 6 bases. V lost 5 bases, J lost 2 bases, and 8 bases lay in between. This CDR3 spans 13 amino acids. Germline lookup yields CDR1 SGHAT and CDR2 FQNNGV. The CDR3 spells CASSTGVTDTQYF. CDR3 in DNA: TGTGCCAGCAGCACGGGGGTCACAGATACGCAGTATTTT. The complete variable domain, with remaining parts taken from reference TRBV11-2 and TRBJ2-3, reads EAGVAQSPRYKIIEKRQSVAFWCNPISGHATLYWYQQILGQGPKLLIQFQNNGVVDDSQLPKDRFSAERLKGVDSTLKIQPAKLEDSAVYLCASSTGVTDTQYFGPGTRLTVL.